This T cell receptor (beta chain) was documented in a study of blood T cell repertoires in COVID-19. This clone is a singleton in its sample. This table comes from immunoSEQ multiplex PCR, and its TCRdb copy is limited to in-frame clones, with some not included. This table has under 350,000 clones, around nine tenths appearing once. Looked up from germline, CDR1 is LNHNV and CDR2 is YYDKDF (reference sequence). The V end lost 0 bases, the J end lost 3 bases, and 15 bases lay between the germline ends. The CDR3 contains 16 residues. This TCR was sampled from a middle-aged man with acute or convalescent COVID-19. Sequenced input: peripheral blood. This chain links TRBV15 with TRBJ2-7; TRBD1 is a possible D gene (5 bases). The DNA of the CDR3 is TGTGCCACCAGCAGAGATGGGGCAGGAATCGGCTACGAGCAGTACTTC. Its protein is CATSRDGAGIGYEQYF.